This T cell receptor (beta chain) appears in the sequencing data of a study of OX40 agonist ivuxolimab in advanced cancers. Study at large: An anti-OX40 (CD134) antibody with agonistic activity, ivuxolimab, was administered to patients. The study reported partial responses in three patients: one hepatocellular carcinoma, two cutaneous melanoma.

Details on this clone: Its specificity is unknown.

Study-level findings and limits: Expanded clones belonging to CD8+ T cells outnumbered, on average, those of CD4+.

Trimming pared 3 bases from V and 1 base from J, leaving 16 bases between. The CDR3 consists of 15 residues. From germline, CDR1 is GTSNPN and CDR2 SVGIG (reference sequence). The table came from immunoSEQ multiplex PCR; TCRdb's copy has only in-frame clones and leaves some out. The data show tens of thousands of clones, 80% to 90% seen once. This sample comprised CD4+ or CD8+ T cells sorted from blood, obtained in a trial of the OX40 agonist ivuxolimab. The TCR comes from an adult with an advanced solid tumor such as melanoma, head and neck, liver or kidney cancer. The genes are TRBV30 and TRBJ2-7; TRBD1 is a possible D gene (5 bases). CDR3 nucleotides: TGTGCCTGGAGAACTTTAGCCCAGGGTTCCTACGAGCAGTACTTC. It translates to CAWRTLAQGSYEQYF.